This T cell receptor (beta chain) was identified during a study of T cells after yellow fever vaccination. Study-wide results and caveats: One caveat is that FACS-sorted repertoires could contain abundant clonotypes contaminating from the bulk population. Once the booster was given, most primary-vaccination clones reappeared, at about 96% for CD4 and roughly 86% for CD8.

This clonotype was found a few times. What it recognizes is unknown. Sequence at one end of the junction differs from germline and may be a read error. UMIs were added to TCR cDNA along with a universal primer site when it was made by 5'RACE template switching. TCRdb itself ran the 5' RACE reads through MiXCR, one entry per CDR3 protein. Found here are about 210,000 distinct CDR3 sequences, 6% to 8% of them singletons; the top ten hold around 1%. This material consisted of CD4+ T cells sorted from PBMCs, taken on the day of the yellow fever booster vaccination. This TCR was sampled from a man aged 30 to 45 who received the YFV17D yellow fever vaccine.

The CDR3 sequence: CASSLAPGQRETQYF. CDR3 nucleotide sequence: TGTGCTAGCAGCTTAGCTCCGGGGCAGCGAGAGACCCAGTACTTC. The chain has TRBV7-7 and TRBJ2-5, with D perhaps matching TRBD1 or TRBD2 (5 bases each). Germline CDR1 is SSHAT and CDR2 is FNYEAQ (reference sequence). CDR3 length: 15 residues.